Listed below are T cell receptor beta chains from one sample, sequenced in a study of T cells after yellow fever vaccination. TCRdb independently ran MiXCR on the 5' RACE reads; one entry per CDR3 protein. Here the sample spans some 340,000 distinct CDR3 sequences, around 11% being singletons. This material consisted of CD4+ T cells sorted from PBMCs, taken 45 days after the yellow fever booster vaccination. The receptor set was obtained from a man aged 18 to 29 who received the YFV17D yellow fever vaccine. Each CDR3 is given with its conserved first and last residue. A D gene is named only where the DNA matches it firmly. Clone size is stated in some rows and not others, as once, few, many or a class when expanded.

clone_size: .
d_call: TRBD1
j_call: TRBJ2-5
v_call: TRBV20-1
cdr3_aa: CSGTEGTGPKTQYF
cdr3_nt: TGCAGTGGTACGGAGGGGACAGGGCCCAAGACCCAGTACTTC

clone_size: .
d_call: TRBD1
j_call: TRBJ2-1
v_call: TRBV12-3/TRBV12-4
cdr3_aa: CASRLGTGDNEQFF
cdr3_nt: TGTGCCAGCAGACTCGGGACAGGGGACAATGAGCAGTTCTTC

clone_size: .
d_call: .
j_call: TRBJ1-5
v_call: TRBV20-1
cdr3_aa: CSARPGWSNQPQHF
cdr3_nt: TGCAGTGCTAGACCCGGGTGGAGCAATCAGCCCCAGCATTTT

clone_size: few
d_call: .
j_call: TRBJ2-1
v_call: TRBV5-1
cdr3_aa: CASSLSLQGYYNEQFF
cdr3_nt: TGCGCCAGCAGCTTGTCGCTACAGGGATATTACAATGAGCAGTTCTTC

clone_size: .
d_call: .
j_call: TRBJ1-4
v_call: TRBV5-1
cdr3_aa: CASSPRGTGEKLFF
cdr3_nt: TGCGCCAGCAGCCCAAGGGGAACGGGCGAAAAACTGTTTTTT

clone_size: few
d_call: TRBD2
j_call: TRBJ2-3
v_call: TRBV7-7
cdr3_aa: CASSYLAGGFDTQYF
cdr3_nt: TGTGCCAGCAGCTATTTAGCGGGGGGATTCGATACGCAGTATTTT

clone_size: .
d_call: .
j_call: TRBJ1-2
v_call: TRBV28
cdr3_aa: CASKGKGGSGYTF
cdr3_nt: TGTGCCAGCAAGGGGAAAGGTGGTAGTGGCTACACCTTC

clone_size: few
d_call: .
j_call: TRBJ2-2
v_call: TRBV7-7
cdr3_aa: CASSLAEATGELFF
cdr3_nt: TGTGCCAGCAGCTTAGCGGAGGCCACCGGGGAGCTGTTTTTT

clone_size: few
d_call: .
j_call: TRBJ1-1
v_call: TRBV7-2
cdr3_aa: CASSLSPVNTEAFF
cdr3_nt: TGTGCCAGCAGCTTATCTCCGGTGAACACTGAAGCTTTCTTT

clone_size: few
d_call: TRBD2
j_call: TRBJ2-7
v_call: TRBV6-6
cdr3_aa: CASSYHGTSGSSYEQYF
cdr3_nt: TGTGCCAGCAGTTACCATGGGACTAGCGGAAGCTCCTACGAGCAGTACTTC

clone_size: few
d_call: TRBD2
j_call: TRBJ2-3
v_call: TRBV12-3/TRBV12-4
cdr3_aa: CASRRSGGVDTQYF
cdr3_nt: TGTGCCAGCAGACGCAGCGGGGGGGTAGATACGCAGTATTTT

clone_size: few
d_call: .
j_call: TRBJ2-1
v_call: TRBV28
cdr3_aa: CATTPGSYEQFF
cdr3_nt: TGTGCCACCACTCCGGGGTCCTATGAGCAGTTCTTC

clone_size: many
d_call: .
j_call: TRBJ1-5
v_call: TRBV29-1
cdr3_aa: CSATLGGDQPQHF
cdr3_nt: TGCAGCGCTACCCTCGGGGGAGATCAGCCCCAGCATTTT

clone_size: few
d_call: .
j_call: TRBJ1-3
v_call: TRBV6-5
cdr3_aa: CASISGQGNTIYF
cdr3_nt: TGTGCCAGCATTTCAGGGCAGGGAAACACCATATATTTT

clone_size: many
d_call: TRBD2
j_call: TRBJ2-5
v_call: TRBV10-1
cdr3_aa: CASSEWSGGRGETQYF
cdr3_nt: TGCGCCAGCAGTGAGTGGTCGGGGGGGCGAGGAGAGACCCAGTACTTC

clone_size: few
d_call: .
j_call: TRBJ2-3
v_call: TRBV20-1
cdr3_aa: CSARVFSRTDTQYF
cdr3_nt: TGCAGTGCTAGAGTTTTTAGCCGTACAGATACGCAGTATTTT

clone_size: few
d_call: TRBD1
j_call: TRBJ2-2
v_call: TRBV6-1
cdr3_aa: CASSGIGQGRTGELFF
cdr3_nt: TGTGCCAGCAGTGGGATCGGACAGGGGCGCACCGGGGAGCTGTTTTTT

clone_size: .
d_call: .
j_call: TRBJ1-1
v_call: TRBV20-1
cdr3_aa: CSAIPGANTEAFF
cdr3_nt: TGCAGTGCTATACCAGGGGCCAACACTGAAGCTTTCTTT

clone_size: .
d_call: TRBD1
j_call: TRBJ1-2
v_call: TRBV24-1
cdr3_aa: CATSDPGRGLGYTF
cdr3_nt: TGTGCCACCAGTGATCCGGGCAGGGGGCTGGGCTACACCTTC

clone_size: few
d_call: TRBD1
j_call: TRBJ2-2
v_call: TRBV10-2
cdr3_aa: CAKDRGTGNTGELFF
cdr3_nt: TGCGCCAAAGATCGGGGGACAGGGAACACCGGGGAGCTGTTTTTT

clone_size: once
d_call: .
j_call: TRBJ2-3
v_call: TRBV11-2
cdr3_aa: CASSSIMGDTQYF
cdr3_nt: TGTGCCAGCAGCTCAATAATGGGCGATACGCAGTATTTT

clone_size: .
d_call: TRBD1
j_call: TRBJ2-1
v_call: TRBV4-1
cdr3_aa: CASSPAWTGGGNEQFF
cdr3_nt: TGCGCCAGCAGCCCAGCCTGGACAGGGGGAGGGAATGAGCAGTTCTTC

clone_size: .
d_call: TRBD1
j_call: TRBJ2-1
v_call: TRBV19
cdr3_aa: CASKDRAYTSYNEQFF
cdr3_nt: TGTGCCAGTAAGGACAGGGCTTATACCTCCTACAATGAGCAGTTCTTC

clone_size: .
d_call: .
j_call: TRBJ2-5
v_call: TRBV6-5
cdr3_aa: CASSYLGGRETQYF
cdr3_nt: TGTGCCAGCAGTTACCTGGGGGGGCGCGAGACCCAGTACTTC

clone_size: .
d_call: TRBD1
j_call: TRBJ2-7
v_call: TRBV4-1
cdr3_aa: CASRGTGGGDSYEQYF
cdr3_nt: TGCGCCAGCCGCGGGACAGGGGGCGGAGATTCCTACGAGCAGTACTTC

clone_size: many
d_call: .
j_call: TRBJ2-5
v_call: TRBV12-3/TRBV12-4
cdr3_aa: CASSLDRGHEGTQYF
cdr3_nt: TGTGCCAGCAGTTTAGACCGCGGGCACGAGGGGACCCAGTACTTC

clone_size: few
d_call: .
j_call: TRBJ1-3
v_call: TRBV18
cdr3_aa: CASSPSALEGNTIYF
cdr3_nt: TGTGCCAGCTCACCCTCCGCTTTAGAAGGAAACACCATATATTTT

clone_size: .
d_call: .
j_call: TRBJ1-3
v_call: TRBV4-3
cdr3_aa: CASSQEQDGQSGNTIYF
cdr3_nt: TGCGCCAGCAGCCAAGAACAGGACGGACAGTCTGGAAACACCATATATTTT

clone_size: few
d_call: .
j_call: TRBJ2-2
v_call: TRBV4-1
cdr3_aa: CASSQEGRGGELFF
cdr3_nt: TGCGCCAGCAGCCAAGAGGGACGAGGCGGGGAGCTGTTTTTT

clone_size: .
d_call: .
j_call: TRBJ1-3
v_call: TRBV7-9
cdr3_aa: CASSPRGPSGNTIYF
cdr3_nt: TGTGCCAGCAGCCCTCGGGGCCCCTCTGGAAACACCATATATTTT

clone_size: few
d_call: .
j_call: TRBJ2-1
v_call: TRBV2
cdr3_aa: CASSSGGEEFF
cdr3_nt: TGTGCCAGCAGCTCTGGGGGAGAGGAGTTCTTC

clone_size: few
d_call: .
j_call: TRBJ2-7
v_call: TRBV6-1
cdr3_aa: CASRISTVLYEQYF
cdr3_nt: TGTGCCAGCAGGATATCGACAGTCCTATACGAGCAGTACTTC

clone_size: few
d_call: TRBD1
j_call: TRBJ1-1
v_call: TRBV5-1
cdr3_aa: CASTQGDGWAEAFF
cdr3_nt: TGCGCCAGTACACAGGGGGACGGATGGGCTGAAGCTTTCTTT

clone_size: .
d_call: .
j_call: TRBJ1-1
v_call: TRBV10-3
cdr3_aa: CAISGSTGRNTEAFF
cdr3_nt: TGTGCCATCAGTGGCAGTACAGGGAGGAACACTGAAGCTTTCTTT

clone_size: few
d_call: .
j_call: TRBJ1-1
v_call: TRBV28
cdr3_aa: CASSFATLPNTEAFF
cdr3_nt: TGTGCCAGCAGTTTTGCCACCCTCCCGAACACTGAAGCTTTCTTT

clone_size: .
d_call: .
j_call: TRBJ1-3
v_call: TRBV20-1
cdr3_aa: CSASPGEAGNTIYF
cdr3_nt: TGCAGTGCTAGCCCCGGGGAGGCTGGAAACACCATATATTTT

clone_size: few
d_call: TRBD1
j_call: TRBJ2-7
v_call: TRBV13
cdr3_aa: CASSRPRTGGYEQYF
cdr3_nt: TGTGCCAGCAGTCGGCCCCGGACAGGGGGGTATGAGCAGTACTTC

clone_size: .
d_call: TRBD1
j_call: TRBJ1-4
v_call: TRBV12-3/TRBV12-4
cdr3_aa: CASSSGQGIEKLFF
cdr3_nt: TGTGCCAGCAGTTCGGGACAGGGAATCGAAAAACTGTTTTTT

clone_size: many
d_call: TRBD2
j_call: TRBJ2-1
v_call: TRBV5-1
cdr3_aa: CASSLGTTYNEQFF
cdr3_nt: TGCGCCAGCAGCTTAGGGACTACGTACAATGAGCAGTTCTTC

clone_size: few
d_call: .
j_call: TRBJ2-5
v_call: TRBV5-4
cdr3_aa: CASSLARGAVETQYF
cdr3_nt: TGTGCCAGCAGCTTGGCCCGGGGGGCGGTAGAGACCCAGTACTTC

clone_size: .
d_call: .
j_call: TRBJ2-1
v_call: TRBV2
cdr3_aa: CAIVDSYQYNEQFF
cdr3_nt: TGTGCCATCGTTGACAGCTATCAATACAATGAGCAGTTCTTC

clone_size: few
d_call: TRBD1
j_call: TRBJ1-2
v_call: TRBV6-5
cdr3_aa: CASRGTAIPYGYTF
cdr3_nt: TGTGCCAGCAGGGGGACAGCCATTCCTTATGGCTACACCTTC

clone_size: few
d_call: .
j_call: TRBJ2-5
v_call: TRBV18
cdr3_aa: CASSPRGARETQYF
cdr3_nt: TGTGCCAGCTCACCACGCGGGGCGCGGGAGACCCAGTACTTC

clone_size: many
d_call: TRBD2
j_call: TRBJ2-2
v_call: TRBV18
cdr3_aa: CASSPRGSGGPNTGELFF
cdr3_nt: TGTGCCAGCTCACCACGGGGTAGCGGGGGCCCGAACACCGGGGAGCTGTTTTTT

clone_size: .
d_call: TRBD1
j_call: TRBJ2-1
v_call: TRBV6-2/TRBV6-3
cdr3_aa: CASSKRGLHYNEQFF
cdr3_nt: TGTGCCAGCAGTAAGAGGGGGCTCCACTACAATGAGCAGTTCTTC

clone_size: many
d_call: TRBD2
j_call: TRBJ2-1
v_call: TRBV6-5
cdr3_aa: CASGGGRSLYNEQFF
cdr3_nt: TGTGCCAGTGGGGGGGGGAGGTCCCTTTACAATGAGCAGTTCTTC

clone_size: .
d_call: .
j_call: TRBJ1-3
v_call: TRBV6-5
cdr3_aa: CASSSLISGNTIYF
cdr3_nt: TGTGCCAGCAGTTCCCTCATCTCTGGAAACACCATATATTTT

clone_size: few
d_call: .
j_call: TRBJ1-2
v_call: TRBV7-2
cdr3_aa: CASSQPFAGNYGYTF
cdr3_nt: TGTGCCAGCAGCCAACCGTTTGCCGGGAACTATGGCTACACCTTC

clone_size: .
d_call: .
j_call: TRBJ2-2
v_call: TRBV4-3
cdr3_aa: CASSHDGAGTGELFF
cdr3_nt: TGCGCCAGCAGCCACGATGGGGCTGGAACCGGGGAGCTGTTTTTT